This T cell receptor beta chain emerged from a study of CD8 T cells in Susac syndrome. The germline CDR1 and CDR2 sequences are DFQATT and SNEGSKA (reference sequence). With V trimmed by 1 base and J by 5 bases, 8 bases remained unmatched. The CDR3 loop spans 16 amino acids. Reverse transcription of roughly 0.45 to 1 ug RNA was performed with random hexamers. One entry per CDR3 protein results from TCRdb running MiXCR on the immunoSEQ multiplex PCR reads. The sample includes about 160,000 distinct CDR3 sequences, roughly 95% of them seen just once. The genes are TRBV20-1 and TRBJ2-1, with 10 nucleotides matching TRBD2. What was sequenced was CD4+ T cells from PBMCs. The sequence came from a human donor with Susac syndrome. Written as DNA, the CDR3 is TGCAGTGCTAGAGGCACTAGCGGGAAGGTAGACAATGAGCAGTTCTTC. This codes for CSARGTSGKVDNEQFF.